This T cell receptor (beta chain) is drawn from a study of blood T cell repertoires in COVID-19. Assignments of participants to cohorts depended upon their own reported clinical history. Recovered Cohort 3 donors showed two negative PCRs, clearance, or symptom resolution. Original analysis: Reference gene primer amplification gave estimated nucleated cell counts. Here immunoSEQ multiplex PCR was the method, and the copy in TCRdb shows in-frame clones only, minus some. D and trimming were read from the DNA, whereas the V and J calls and clone size are those reported in that table. The profile shows 150,000 or so clones, nearly 80% of them singletons. The length of the CDR3 is 16 residues. Germline CDR1 is SGHTA and CDR2 is FQGTGA. The V gene end was trimmed by 4 bases and the J gene end by 0 bases; junction bases not matched to a gene: 6.

This clonotype originated in a woman aged 50 to 65 who had recovered from COVID-19. The rearrangement uses TRBV7-3 and TRBJ1-1, with 9 positions matching TRBD1. The sequencing sample was made of PBMCs or T cells enriched from blood (not recorded which). CDR3 DNA: TGTGCCAGCAGCTCGCACGGACAGGGGCTGAACACTGAAGCTTTCTTT. It yields the protein CASSSHGQGLNTEAFF.